The T cell receptor beta chain under discussion was sequenced for a study of T cell responses to AZD1222 COVID-19 vaccine (dated by TCRdb to 2020 to 2023). Background for the entire study: A total of over 230 trial participants underwent TCR sequencing, of whom 207 had received two doses of AZD1222 and 26 had received two doses of the MenACWY control vaccine. Trial participants were enrolled by age into subgroups of 18-55, 56-69 and 70-plus years, and about 150, 27 and 61 TCR-sequenced participants, respectively, were included in these subgroups.

The CDR3 regions of human TCRbeta chains were subjected to immunosequencing. The study's processing was this. Repertoire TCRs were checked for matches against a reference library of SARS-CoV-2-specific TCRs that had been generated using the MIRA antigen-specificity platform. Breadth meant the fraction of unique TCRs that were SARS-CoV-2-associated, whereas depth meant the fraction of total T cells that were SARS-CoV-2-associated. Using the MIRA data, each spike-specific TCR was mapped to the spike region that the TCR reacts to and placed in a CD4 or CD8 class. Log10-transformed breadth and depth values were compared by one-way ANOVA with Sidak's multiple comparisons tests. TCRdb holds this immuneACCESS table with in-frame rearrangements only. Some clones are missing; in checked studies, unresolved V genes explain under half, and the rest has no known cause. V and J calls and clone size are copied from that table; D and trimming were computed from the DNA. For this sample the table gives 75,000 to 80,000 clones, of which 65% to 80% were detected only once. Roughly 28% of the sample is held by the ten biggest clonotypes.

Paper-wide results and their limitations: Only five or six AZD1222 recipients were SARS-CoV-2 seropositive at baseline, limiting conclusions about previously exposed vaccinees. In the small 56-69-year group, the increase in depth fell short of significance, most likely because of low power. Reportedly, almost half of the unique spike-specific TCRs recognized epitopes lying outside the regions that are mutated in the B.1.351 and B.1.1.7 variants. CD4 TCRs associated with the vaccine covered the entire spike protein, and the dominant responses were in regions 160-218 and 743-854. After two AZD1222 doses, both the breadth and the depth of spike-specific TCRs were significantly higher than at day 0 and than in MenACWY recipients. Participants were mostly white British and included more females than males, and it was suggested by the authors that clonal diversity may have been underestimated. Because no samples from the day 14 peak response were available, repertoires could be characterized only after the peak T cell response.

Comment on this clone: Its recognized antigen is unknown. Base qualities were left out, and no much larger clone turns up one base away.

Sample time point, as interpreted from the label and publication: about 28 days (+/-7) after the second vaccine dose. Reading the label with the study, this specimen's treatment or condition is: meningococcal conjugate vaccine given as trial control. The vaccinee samples were drawn from two UK trials, COV001 and COV002, one of which was a single-blind randomized controlled phase 2/3 trial testing AZD1222 (ChAdOx1 nCoV-19) in healthy adults. For TCRbeta chain sequencing, PBMC samples from trial participants were taken at day 0 and at day 28 after the second dose. Spanning cysteine to phenylalanine, the CDR3 consists of 12 amino acids. CDR3 DNA is the only sequence kept; it has 36 bases, read in frame from the first base. V lost 3 bases and J lost 4 bases; the stretch between them is 6 bases long. CDR1 and CDR2, per the germline V gene (reference sequence), are DFQATT and SNEGSKA.

Recombination joined TRBV20-1 with TRBJ2-2, with TRBD1 perhaps the D gene, on 5 matching bases. The receptor comes from an adult who received the MenACWY meningococcal vaccine as a control. The sample consisted of peripheral blood, taken 28 days after the second dose of the MenACWY control vaccine. This receptor has the CDR3 CSASRGTGELFF. In nucleotide form, the sequence is TGCAGTGCTAGTAGGGGCACCGGGGAGCTGTTTTTT.